This T cell receptor (beta chain) emerged from a study of T cell responses to AZD1222 COVID-19 vaccine. Study-wide results and caveats: Only a handful of AZD1222 recipients were seropositive at baseline. Nearly half of unique spike-specific TCRs reportedly avoided B.1.351 and B.1.1.7 mutated regions. Spike-specific TCR breadth and depth grew following two AZD1222 doses.

Of note for this clone: Its target is not known.

Looked up from germline, CDR1 is SGHRS and CDR2 is YFSETQ. The CDR3 runs 13 residues. V lost 0 bases to trimming and J lost 2 bases, with 6 bases between them. Sequencing used immunoSEQ multiplex PCR; TCRdb keeps in-frame clones, though not all of them. Of more than 85,000 clones detected, around 87% appear once; the ten largest clones hold 4% to 5.5%. The chain employs TRBV5-1 and TRBJ2-7; D may be TRBD1 (6 bases). The origin of this receptor is an adult who received the AZD1222 COVID-19 vaccine. Sample: peripheral blood, taken 28 days after the second AZD1222 dose. The CDR3 region has the DNA TGCGCCAGCAGCTTGGAGGGGGCCTACGAGCAGTACTTC. This encodes CASSLEGAYEQYF.